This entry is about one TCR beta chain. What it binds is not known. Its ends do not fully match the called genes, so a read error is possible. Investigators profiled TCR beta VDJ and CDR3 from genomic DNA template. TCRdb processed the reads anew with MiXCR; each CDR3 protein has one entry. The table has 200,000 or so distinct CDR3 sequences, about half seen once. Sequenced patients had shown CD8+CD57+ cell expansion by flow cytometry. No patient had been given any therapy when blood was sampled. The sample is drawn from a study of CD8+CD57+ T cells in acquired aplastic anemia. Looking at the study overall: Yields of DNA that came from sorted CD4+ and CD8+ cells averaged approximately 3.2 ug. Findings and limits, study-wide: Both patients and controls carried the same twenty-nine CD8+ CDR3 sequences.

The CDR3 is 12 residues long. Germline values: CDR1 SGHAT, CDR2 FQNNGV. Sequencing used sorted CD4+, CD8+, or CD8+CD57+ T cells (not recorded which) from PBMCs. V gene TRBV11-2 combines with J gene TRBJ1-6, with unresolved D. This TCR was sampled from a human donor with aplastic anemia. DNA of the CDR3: TGTGCCAGCAGCTACGAAGGGTCACCCCTCCGCTTT. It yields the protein CASSYEGSPLRF. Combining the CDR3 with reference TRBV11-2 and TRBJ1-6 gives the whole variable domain EAGVAQSPRYKIIEKRQSVAFWCNPISGHATLYWYQQILGQGPKLLIQFQNNGVVDDSQLPKDRFSAERLKGVDSTLKIQPAKLEDSAVYLCASSYEGSPLRFGNGTRLTVT.